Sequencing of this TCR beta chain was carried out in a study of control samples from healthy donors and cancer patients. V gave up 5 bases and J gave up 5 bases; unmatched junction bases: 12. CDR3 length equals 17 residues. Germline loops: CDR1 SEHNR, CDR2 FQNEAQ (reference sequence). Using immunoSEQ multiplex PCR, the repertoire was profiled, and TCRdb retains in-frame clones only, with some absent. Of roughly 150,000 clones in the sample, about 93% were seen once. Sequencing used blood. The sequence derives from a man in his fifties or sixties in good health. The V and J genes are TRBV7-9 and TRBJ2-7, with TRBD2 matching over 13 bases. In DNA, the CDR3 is TGTGCCAGCAGCCCCCGGTGGACTAGCGGGAGTAGCAACGAGCAGTACTTC. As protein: CASSPRWTSGSSNEQYF.